These T cell receptor beta chains were read from a single sample in a study of T-cell reconstitution after alpha-beta-depleted transplantation in children. TCRdb fed the PCR reads into MiXCR, producing one record per CDR3 protein. Among hundreds of thousands of distinct CDR3 sequences, 16% were seen once, and the ten largest hold approximately 5%. Sample: PBMCs, mostly from graft donor cells, taken 360 days after TCRalphabeta/CD19-depleted stem cell transplant. The receptors originated from a male patient younger than 18 who had a stem cell transplant for acute lymphoblastic leukemia, so the T cells may come from the graft donor. Each CDR3 is given with its conserved first and last residue.

J | length | V | CDR3
TRBJ2-7 | 13 | TRBV18 | CASSRMRAYEQYF
TRBJ2-5 | 15 | TRBV7-7 | CASSLAIGTGRTQYF
TRBJ1-1 | 13 | TRBV6-1 | CASSRVMDTEAFF
TRBJ1-4 | 15 | TRBV5-1 | CASSLGTVKGEKLFF
TRBJ2-7 | 15 | TRBV5-1 | CASSRGTSGNYEQYF
TRBJ2-5 | 14 | TRBV12-3/TRBV12-4 | CATRSSGVRETQYF
TRBJ2-4 | 17 | TRBV12-3/TRBV12-4 | CASSLRSRRGAKNIQYF
TRBJ1-2 | 13 | TRBV10-3 | CAISVGQLYGYTF
TRBJ2-1 | 20 | TRBV7-3 | CASSTRTSGRGRARDNEQFF
TRBJ1-3 | 16 | TRBV7-2 | CASSQGGRYSGNTIYF
TRBJ2-5 | 15 | TRBV12-3/TRBV12-4 | CASSLRKGPQETQYF
TRBJ1-5 | 12 | TRBV20-1 | CSARDKDQPQHF
TRBJ2-5 | 15 | TRBV12-3/TRBV12-4 | CASSLRGGPRETQYF
TRBJ2-4 | 15 | TRBV18 | CASSWRVTAKNIQYF
TRBJ2-1 | 12 | TRBV29-1 | CSSGLIYNEQFF
TRBJ1-1 | 14 | TRBV6-5 | CASSFQGSNTEAFF
TRBJ2-1 | 16 | TRBV6-2/TRBV6-3 | CASSPHSGSGRDEQFF
TRBJ2-1 | 14 | TRBV20-1 | CSARDRGFYNEQFF
TRBJ2-5 | 19 | TRBV20-1 | CSARRTSGRSMGLSETQYF
TRBJ2-7 | 14 | TRBV11-2 | CASSLTQGINEQYF
TRBJ2-7 | 12 | TRBV18 | CASSPFIYEQYF
TRBJ2-7 | 16 | TRBV27 | CASSTIHTPGFSEQYF
TRBJ2-7 | 15 | TRBV12-5 | CASGSGGDVSYEQYF
TRBJ2-7 | 21 | TRBV11-2 | CASSLTPPRGLKVLLTYEQYF
TRBJ2-7 | 14 | TRBV29-1 | CSVYDLSGSYEQYF
TRBJ2-5 | 17 | TRBV5-1 | CASSLGLAGGSRETQYF
TRBJ1-1 | 14 | TRBV11-1 | CASSPNRGGTEAFF
TRBJ2-1 | 14 | TRBV5-1 | CASSLLTGMAEQFF
TRBJ1-2 | 12 | TRBV20-1 | CSAREQAYGYTF
TRBJ1-1 | 24 | TRBV6-4 | CASRLDPQRSREVRTDLMNTEAFF
TRBJ1-3 | 15 | TRBV7-2 | CASSLTASSGNTIYF
TRBJ2-1 | 13 | TRBV6-6 | CASSSPEYNEQFF
TRBJ2-5 | 15 | TRBV7-3 | CASSLGGHNQETQYF
TRBJ2-3 | 13 | TRBV5-1 | CASSLSPLDTQYF
TRBJ1-2 | 14 | TRBV29-1 | CSVLPTGDYYGYTF
TRBJ2-3 | 13 | TRBV9 | CASSGMTSGTQYF